This entry lists 8 T cell receptor beta chains sequenced from one sample in a study of persistence of HIV-infected CD4 T cells. No cognate antigen is known for these TCRs. The immunoSEQ assay was version 4, run in survey mode. Produced via immunoSEQ multiplex PCR; TCRdb's table is partial and in-frame only. The data show just under 20,000 clones, with about four fifths seen just once and 6% to 7% held by the top ten. Lysates of CMV-infected fibroblasts at approximately 10 ug/mL stimulated these cells. CD4+ T cells upregulating both CD40 ligand and CD69 were sorted as responding cells. The material sequenced was CD4+ T cells sorted from PBMCs after approximately 18-hour stimulation, taken from a patient who received antiretroviral therapy. All receptors derive from an adult man with HIV who was CMV-seropositive.

Comment on this clone: Given the absence of the conserved phenylalanine or tryptophan at the CDR3 end, a read error is likely. No DNA is shown, since the ends of the CDR3 on it are uncertain; the CDR3 is the one TCRdb lists. V is TRBV9 and J is TRBJ1-5. A total of 10 residues make up the CDR3, ends included. CDR1 SGDLS and CDR2 YYNGEE come from the germline V gene. Here the CDR3 reads CASTSRRTKV.

The chain uses TRBV3-1 (or the pseudogene TRBV3-2) and TRBJ2-2; TRBD2 matches at 13 bases. The CDR3 contains 19 residues. V was pared by 0 bases and J by 7 bases, with 11 bases of the junction left unmatched. The V gene's germline CDR1 is LGHDT and CDR2 YNNKEL (reference sequence). CDR3 residues: CASSQEELAGGPRGGELFF. CDR3 DNA sequence: TGTGCCAGCAGCCAAGAGGAACTAGCGGGGGGGCCGCGAGGCGGGGAGCTGTTTTTT.

V gene TRBV6-1 combines with J gene TRBJ1-4; 7 bases fit TRBD1. Unmatched junction bases numbered 3, after V lost 2 bases and J lost 6 bases. The germline V gene encodes CDR1 MNHNS and CDR2 SASEGT. This CDR3 comprises 14 residues. The CDR3 nucleotides read TGTGCCAGCAGTGAAAGGGGGCCAGATGAAAAACTGTTTTTT. This sequence encodes CASSERGPDEKLFF.

This chain connects TRBV28 to TRBJ1-1, with 7 nucleotides matching TRBD1. Trimming at V came to 6 bases and at J to 1 base, leaving 8 bases not matched to a gene. The CDR3 has 15 residues. Germline CDR1 and CDR2: MDHEN and SYDVKM. The chain's CDR3 is CASRTLRTGNTEAFF. As DNA, the CDR3 is TGTGCCAGCAGGACTCTCAGGACAGGGAACACTGAAGCTTTCTTT. Full variable domain (missing parts from reference TRBV28 and TRBJ1-1): DVKVTQSSRYLVKRTGEKVFLECVQDMDHENMFWYRQDPGLGLRLIYFSYDVKMKEKGDIPEGYSVSREKKERFSLILESASTNQTSMYLCASRTLRTGNTEAFFGQGTRLTVV.

V usage is TRBV3-1 (or the pseudogene TRBV3-2) and J usage is TRBJ2-7, with 7 bases aligning to TRBD2. Germline assignment: CDR1 LGHDT and CDR2 YNNKEL (reference sequence). The CDR3 covers 17 residues. V shed 3 bases and J 2 bases; nucleotides not matched to a gene: 13. The CDR3 bases are TGTGCCAGCAGCCATTCCGATCGCGGGGGTCGACCCTACGAGCAGTACTTC. Residues: CASSHSDRGGRPYEQYF.

The CDR3 nucleotides read TGTGCCAGCAGTTTGGGACAGGGGGCCGGGGCCCAGCATTTT. Its protein product is CASSLGQGAGAQHF. The chain has TRBV28 and TRBJ1-5; 12 nucleotides agree with TRBD1. CDR3 length: 14 amino acids. Germline CDR1 reads MDHEN; CDR2 reads SYDVKM. After removal of 3 bases from V and 11 bases from J, the junction contained 5 bases not matched to a gene.

This clone was observed a handful of times. The junction shows a germline mismatch at one end, possibly a read error. CDR3 bases: TGTGCCAGCAGTGAATACGGTACCTCCAACAATGAGCAGTTCTTC. It encodes CASSEYGTSNNEQFF. The rearrangement uses TRBV2 and TRBJ2-1; no definite D call. Germline CDR1 and CDR2: SNHLY and FYNNEI. The CDR3 is 15 residues long.

The V call is TRBV24-1, the J call TRBJ1-5, with D possibly TRBD1 on 6 matching bases. Trimming cost V 4 bases and J 5 bases, with 20 bases left between them. CDR3 length: 17 residues. Germline-derived CDR1 and CDR2 are KGHDR and SFDVKD. In nucleotides, the CDR3 is TGTGCCACCAGTGAATCTCGACAGGCGCCCTGGGATCAGCCCCAGCATTTT. Translating it yields CATSESRQAPWDQPQHF.